The rows below give T cell receptor beta chains drawn from one sample of a study of CD8+ T cells in alopecia areata. Profiled with immunoSEQ multiplex PCR; TCRdb holds only in-frame clones, not every one. The data show 95,000 to 110,000 clones, approximately 58% seen once. The material sequenced was CD4+ T cells sorted from blood. The source is a human donor in good health. Both conserved end residues are part of each CDR3. D genes are given only for firm matches. The listing skips clone size in some rows; elsewhere it reads once, few, many or a size class.

clone_size j_call v_call d_call cdr3_aa cdr3_nt
NA TRBJ2-2 TRBV27 NA CASKTYGSGELFF TGTGCCTCAAAGACGTACGGGTCCGGGGAGCTGTTTTTT
NA TRBJ1-2 TRBV25-1 NA CASSEAGYYGYTF TGTGCCAGCAGTGAAGCCGGGTACTATGGCTACACCTTC
NA TRBJ2-1 TRBV29-1 TRBD2 CSVRRTSGGPGNEQFF TGCAGCGTCAGACGAACTAGCGGGGGGCCCGGCAATGAGCAGTTCTTC
few TRBJ2-6 TRBV7-3 NA CASSSGDVSSGANVLTF TGTGCCAGCAGCTCAGGGGACGTAAGCTCTGGGGCCAACGTCCTGACTTTC
few TRBJ2-5 TRBV28 NA CASSLGGITQETQYF TGTGCCAGCTCCCTAGGCGGGATTACCCAAGAGACCCAGTACTTC
once TRBJ2-5 TRBV4-3 NA CASSQDRRGETQYF TGCGCCAGCAGCCAAGACCGCCGGGGGGAGACCCAGTACTTC
NA TRBJ2-3 TRBV7-9 NA CASSLDGYTDTQYF TGTGCCAGCAGCTTGGACGGATACACAGATACGCAGTATTTT
NA TRBJ2-6 TRBV19 NA CASTLGPNSGANVLTF TGTGCCAGTACCCTCGGACCGAACTCTGGGGCCAACGTCCTGACTTTC
NA TRBJ2-1 TRBV30 NA CAWTALGDLYNEQFF TGTGCCTGGACCGCACTTGGGGATCTCTACAATGAGCAGTTCTTC
few TRBJ2-3 TRBV11-2 TRBD2 CASSPSAGALDTQYF TGTGCCAGCAGCCCCTCAGCGGGGGCTTTAGATACGCAGTATTTT